These T cell receptor beta chains were read from a single sample in a study of cytomegalovirus exposure and HLA in healthy donors. This table comes from immunoSEQ multiplex PCR, and its TCRdb copy is limited to in-frame clones, with some not included. The sample has roughly 100,000 clones, approximately 80% seen once. The specimen was PBMCs. The origin of the receptors is a male donor in good health and CMV-seronegative. Both conserved end residues are part of each CDR3.

j_call,v_call,cdr3_aa
TRBJ1-4,TRBV4-3,CASSQVAGAEKLFF
TRBJ1-3,TRBV4-2,CASSQDALTDFSGNTIYF
TRBJ2-6,TRBV6-1,CASQYRVTGANVLTF
TRBJ2-2,TRBV5-4,CASSLQDPGGELFF
TRBJ2-5,TRBV5-1,CASLGGAAQYF
TRBJ2-2,TRBV11-3,CASSLYRYRQGDGELFF
TRBJ1-1,TRBV5-1,CASCQGQGNTEAFF
TRBJ2-5,TRBV9,CASNAGVVQETQYF
TRBJ2-7,TRBV7-9,CASSSFLTTKVNEQYF
TRBJ2-5,TRBV28,CASSAPGTGQETQYF
TRBJ2-7,TRBV15,CATSRVRTGGFYEQYF
TRBJ2-5,TRBV6-5,CAVGGGWETQYF
TRBJ1-5,TRBV5-6,CASSRGQQGQPQHF
NA,TRBV5-8,CASSLPSGLSYEQYF
TRBJ2-2,TRBV4-2,CASSQGEGRAGELFF
TRBJ1-2,TRBV27,CASSLRGQFSGYTF
NA,TRBV4-1,CASSQAEHLPYEQYF
TRBJ2-7,TRBV5-1,CASSLAGGSSYEQYF
TRBJ2-1,TRBV7-3,CASGEGHDNEQFF
TRBJ2-7,TRBV30,CAWSVGSRHEQYF
TRBJ1-1,TRBV18,CASSPEIDSVMNTEAFF
TRBJ1-3,TRBV28,CASSLYGTGIGNTIYF
TRBJ2-1,TRBV6-5,CASSYLAGAPYNEQFF
TRBJ2-1,TRBV7-9,CASSLLGLLNNNEQFF
TRBJ1-1,TRBV5-8,CASSRRTGGVFRAFF
TRBJ2-5,TRBV19,CASSGGGETQYF
TRBJ2-1,TRBV9,CASSVATASGSYNEQFF
TRBJ2-7,TRBV4-2,CASSQDFSQPSDEQYF
TRBJ2-3,TRBV4-2,CASSQEGSTHTQYF
TRBJ1-5,TRBV19,CASSIVQGAGNQPQHF
TRBJ1-2,TRBV7-2,CASSLIIRQSYGYTF
TRBJ2-5,TRBV25-1,CASSDWGNQETQYF
TRBJ1-5,TRBV2,CASSEALNSRDNQPQHF
TRBJ2-1,TRBV7-9,CASSPWRGGSYNEQFF
TRBJ2-2,TRBV9,CASSAYRGANTGELFF
TRBJ2-7,TRBV4-2,CASSQTESADREVSYEQYF
TRBJ1-3,TRBV15,CATSSPYGTGFSGNTIYF
TRBJ1-3,TRBV19,CASSMPKGALTSGNTIYF
TRBJ2-1,TRBV4-3,CASSQVERGHNEQFF
TRBJ2-3,TRBV5-5,CASSPGLAGFTDTQYF
TRBJ2-3,TRBV4-1,CASAWTGGTDTQYF
TRBJ2-7,TRBV28,CASSSAYEQYF
TRBJ1-3,TRBV19,CASTPRVPTGNTIYF
TRBJ2-5,TRBV30,CAWTQGQPQETQYF
TRBJ2-1,TRBV9,CASSVASGHNEQFF
TRBJ2-7,TRBV7-9,CASSRDGLGGQYF
TRBJ2-1,TRBV7-6,CASSLGQGHEQFF
TRBJ2-3,TRBV4-2,CASSQDRTRGASTDTQYF
TRBJ2-5,TRBV2,CASSEGAYQETQYF